A selection of T cell receptor beta chains follows, all from one sample in a study of beta chain features in type 1 diabetes. Repertoires were generated with immunoSEQ multiplex PCR, while TCRdb's copy carries only in-frame clones and drops some. The data show about 240,000 clones, with around 26% seen just once and around 4% held by the top ten. Sequenced sample: central memory CD4+ T cells from blood. These receptors came from a man aged 25 to 40 in good health. Each CDR3 is given with its conserved first and last residue. Each record gives: V gene, clone size, J gene, CDR3 length, D gene, CDR3 DNA, CDR3 protein. The D gene is left open where the match is weak. Expanded clones are given a class, and other clones once, few, many or no size at all.

>TRBV7-2|-|TRBJ2-5|13|-
TGTGCCAGCAACTCTCTATGGGGAGAGACCCAGTACTTC
CASNSLWGETQYF
>TRBV2|few|TRBJ1-2|12|TRBD1
TGTGCCAGCACCAGGGGGCCAGATGGCTACACCTTC
CASTRGPDGYTF
>TRBV7-9|few|TRBJ2-1|15|TRBD2
TGTGCCAGCAGCTTAGGCGAGCTAGCGGGAGATGAGCAGTTCTTC
CASSLGELAGDEQFF
>TRBV16|-|TRBJ1-1|15|-
TGTGCCAGCAGCCAATCGTGGGGCCGGAACACTGAAGCTTTCTTT
CASSQSWGRNTEAFF
>TRBV7-2|many|TRBJ2-1|15|TRBD2
TGTGCCAGCAGCCCTCAGCGGGGGGGCAAAAATGAGCAGTTCTTC
CASSPQRGGKNEQFF
>TRBV7-2|many|TRBJ2-7|15|-
TGTGCCAGCAGACCTCTAGCGCTAAGCTCCTACGAGCAGTACTTC
CASRPLALSSYEQYF
>TRBV6-5|-|TRBJ1-6|14|-
TGTGCCAGCAGTGCAGGACAGACGGACTCACCCCTCCACTTT
CASSAGQTDSPLHF
>TRBV29-1|few|TRBJ1-1|11|-
TGCAGCGGCCGGGTTAACACTGAAGCTTTCTTT
CSGRVNTEAFF
>TRBV29-1|many|TRBJ1-5|16|-
TGCAGCGTTGAATTGCGGTCGCCTGGAAGCAATCAGCCCCAGCATTTT
CSVELRSPGSNQPQHF
>TRBV5-1|few|TRBJ2-2|16|-
TGCGCCAGCAGCTTGGCCGGTCAGGTCATCACCGGGGAGCTGTTTTTT
CASSLAGQVITGELFF
>TRBV11-2|-|TRBJ2-3|14|-
TGTGCCAGCAGCCTGACGGGGCCCACAGATACGCAGTATTTT
CASSLTGPTDTQYF
>TRBV5-4|-|TRBJ2-2|16|TRBD1
TGTGCCAGCAGCTTGGAAGCGACAGGGGCTGGCGGGGAGCTGTTTTTT
CASSLEATGAGGELFF
>TRBV6-5|-|TRBJ2-7|15|TRBD2
TGTGCCAGCAGTTCAGTTCCCTCGGGGACTAGCGAGCAGTACTTC
CASSSVPSGTSEQYF
>TRBV5-4|-|TRBJ2-3|16|TRBD2
TGTGCCAGCAGTTACGGGGGGACTAGCAATTCAGATACGCAGTATTTT
CASSYGGTSNSDTQYF
>TRBV18|few|TRBJ2-1|16|TRBD2
TGTGCCAGCTCACCGTCCACTAGCGGGAGGCCCAATGAGCAGTTCTTC
CASSPSTSGRPNEQFF
>TRBV28|-|TRBJ2-3|15|TRBD1
TGTGCCAGCAGTTGGACAGGGCTCAGCACAGATACGCAGTATTTT
CASSWTGLSTDTQYF
>TRBV5-4|many|TRBJ2-7|13|-
TGTGCCAGCAGCTTGGAGGCGAACTACGAGCAGTACTTC
CASSLEANYEQYF
>TRBV14|few|TRBJ2-1|16|TRBD2
TGTGCCAGCAGCCAAGGGGGAGGGTACTCCTACAATGAGCAGTTCTTC
CASSQGGGYSYNEQFF
>TRBV15|few|TRBJ1-5|15|TRBD1
TGTGCCACCAGTCAGGGACAGGGTCGCAATCAGCCCCAGCATTTT
CATSQGQGRNQPQHF
>TRBV28|few|TRBJ1-1|12|TRBD1
TGTGCCAGCAGTCCAACAGGGGTTGTGGCTTTCTTT
CASSPTGVVAFF
>TRBV19|-|TRBJ2-2|13|-
TGTGCCAGTAGGACAGGGAACACCGGGGAGCTGTTTTTT
CASRTGNTGELFF
>TRBV6-5|-|TRBJ1-3|14|-
TGTGCCAGCAGTTACACGAGCTCTGGAAACACCATATATTTT
CASSYTSSGNTIYF
>TRBV14|few|TRBJ2-5|13|-
TGTGCCAGCAGCCGCCTAGCGCTGGGGACCCAGTACTTC
CASSRLALGTQYF
>TRBV28|-|TRBJ1-5|15|-
TGTGCCAGCAGTTCTCGACGGACACCGAATCAGCCCCAGCATTTT
CASSSRRTPNQPQHF
>TRBV29-1|few|TRBJ1-1|14|-
TGCAGCGTTGAACAGGGCCGACGGGGCAGGGGAGCTTTCTTT
CSVEQGRRGRGAFF